The 14 T cell receptor beta chains given below trace back to one sample, sequenced in a study of T cell repertoires in cytomegalovirus infection. Using its own MiXCR run on the reads, TCRdb lists one record per CDR3 protein. Here the sample spans about a million distinct CDR3 sequences, approximately 33% being singletons. The antigens these receptors bind are not known. Sequenced here: cultured CD8+ T cells from PBMCs, sampled from culture after CMV antigen stimulation. These receptors all come from a human donor in good health (CMV status not recorded). Some clones in this sample may be carry-over from other donors' samples.

The genes are TRBV12-3 or TRBV12-4 and TRBJ2-2, with TRBD2 matching over 7 bases. The CDR3 extends over 18 amino acids. The ends lost 6 bases at V and 0 bases at J; junction bases unmatched: 13. The CDR3 sequence is CASRHPGGSVTNTGELFF. In DNA, the CDR3 is TGTGCCAGCAGACACCCCGGGGGGTCAGTTACGAACACCGGGGAGCTGTTTTTT.

The table lists this clonotype with a few counts. The chain employs TRBV27 and TRBJ1-2, with D tentatively TRBD1 (6 bases). There are 12 residues in the CDR3. Trimming took 4 bases from V and 8 from J, leaving 11 bases between them. Germline loops: CDR1 MNHEY, CDR2 SMNVEV (reference sequence). Here the CDR3 reads CASSYPGEGYTF. The CDR3 DNA reads as TGTGCCAGCAGTTATCCAGGGGAAGGCTACACCTTC.

This sequence joins TRBV7-6 and TRBJ2-1, with 10 bases aligning to TRBD2. The CDR3 loop spans 16 amino acids. Germline trimming cut 5 bases from V and 6 bases from J; bases unmatched to any gene: 10. CDR1 and CDR2 (germline): SGHVS, FNYEAQ. This CDR3 reads CASSQRGGGARNEQFF. The CDR3, as DNA: TGTGCCAGCAGCCAGCGGGGGGGGGGGGCCCGCAATGAGCAGTTCTTC.

This clonotype was seen only a few times. The chain joins TRBV12-3 or TRBV12-4 to TRBJ2-7; TRBD1 matches at 8 bases. This CDR3 comprises 15 residues. V lost 5 bases and J lost 2; bases outside the gene matches: 8. CDR3 in DNA: TGTGCCAGCAGTCCCTGGACAGGGCCCCCCTACGAGCAGTACGTC. It is translated as CASSPWTGPPYEQYV.

The chain recombines TRBV27 with TRBJ2-5, with unresolved D. V was pared by 4 bases and J by 4 bases, with 13 bases between. The germline gives CDR1 MNHEY, CDR2 SMNVEV (reference sequence). This CDR3 region has 14 residues. In nucleotides, the CDR3 is TGTGCCAGCAGTTCCGGGTTATCGGGAGAGACCCAGTACTTC. Protein sequence: CASSSGLSGETQYF.

The genes are TRBV20-1 and TRBJ2-7; the match to TRBD2 covers 7 bases. Germline V gene lookup returns CDR1 DFQATT and CDR2 SNEGSKA (reference sequence). The CDR3 has 16 amino acids. V dropped 6 bases and J dropped 2; count of bases not matched to a gene: 16. The CDR3 DNA is TGCAGTGCCTCTCCTACGTGGACTAGTATGGCCTACGAGCAGTACTTC. This translates into CSASPTWTSMAYEQYF.

This chain joins TRBV7-9 and TRBJ2-7, with TRBD1 matching 8 bases. This CDR3 has 15 amino acids. Germline V gene data show CDR1 as SEHNR and CDR2 as FQNEAQ (reference sequence). Losses at the gene ends were 5 bases for V and 3 bases for J; bases not matched to a gene: 9. The CDR3 region has the DNA TGTGCCAGCAGCAAACCGGGACAGGTATACTACGAGCAGTACTTC. Its translation is CASSKPGQVYYEQYF.

Regarding this clonotype: An end of the junction does not agree with germline; a read error may underlie this. This chain connects TRBV7-8 to TRBJ2-6, with D uncertain. This CDR3 has 17 amino acids. CDR1 SGHVS and CDR2 FQNEAQ come from the germline V gene. The CDR3 DNA sequence: TGTGCCAGCAGCTTAGCCGTCAGGAGCTCTGGGACCAACGTCCTGACTTTC. This codes for CASSLAVRSSGTNVLTF.

The gene calls are TRBV10-3 and TRBJ2-1; 7 bases map to TRBD2. CDR1 and CDR2 from the germline V gene are ENHRY and SYGVKD. The CDR3 extends over 14 amino acids. V was pared by 8 bases and J by 6 bases, with 10 bases of the junction left unmatched. For the CDR3, the DNA is TGTGCCATCGGGAGGGCCTCCCCCGGCAATGAGCAGTTCTTC. Its protein is CAIGRASPGNEQFF.

The chain recombines TRBV20-1 with TRBJ1-2; no clear D gene. CDR3 length equals 13 residues. Trimming removed 3 bases at V and 2 bases at J, with 10 bases between. In germline, CDR1 is DFQATT, CDR2 SNEGSKA (reference sequence). CDR3 nucleotides: TGCAGTGCTAGCTGGTCAAGGAACTATGGCTACACCTTC. Its protein is CSASWSRNYGYTF.

This clonotype was counted at least ten times. The J gene is TRBJ1-5, the V gene TRBV7-8; 8 positions agree with TRBD1. This CDR3 is 15 amino acids long. V lost 4 bases to trimming and J lost 5 bases; unmatched junction nucleotides: 7. The germline CDR1 and CDR2 sequences are SGHVS and FQNEAQ. The CDR3 loop is CASSSRQGIHQPQHF. The CDR3 DNA sequence: TGTGCCAGCAGCTCCAGACAGGGGATCCATCAGCCCCAGCATTTT.

The table lists this clonotype with a few counts. The chain couples TRBV27 to TRBJ2-7; possible D gene TRBD1, 5 bases. The germline CDR1 and CDR2 sequences are MNHEY and SMNVEV (reference sequence). The length of the CDR3 is 15 residues. V was trimmed by 3 bases and J by 3 bases, leaving 15 bases between them. The DNA for the CDR3 is TGTGCCAGCAGTTTGACAGCCCCTCCCGGCTACGAGCAGTACTTC. Its protein is CASSLTAPPGYEQYF.

The gene calls are TRBV6-6 and TRBJ2-3; D not resolved. This CDR3 is built from 12 residues. Trimming removed 6 bases at V and 4 bases at J, with 8 bases between. Per the germline V gene, CDR1 is MNHNY and CDR2 is SVGAGI (reference sequence). The CDR3 loop reads CASSERPDTQYF. The CDR3 DNA sequence: TGTGCCAGCAGCGAAAGGCCAGATACGCAGTATTTT.

As regards this clonotype: A junction end diverges from the germline sequence, so it may reflect a read error. V and J are TRBV19 and TRBJ1-2, with D possibly being TRBD1 (5 bases). The CDR3 contains 14 residues. CDR1 and CDR2 (germline): LNHDA, SQIVND (reference sequence). The CDR3 here is CVSTHPGTFYGYTF. The CDR3 region has the DNA TGTGTCAGTACCCACCCCGGGACGTTCTATGGCTACACCTTC.